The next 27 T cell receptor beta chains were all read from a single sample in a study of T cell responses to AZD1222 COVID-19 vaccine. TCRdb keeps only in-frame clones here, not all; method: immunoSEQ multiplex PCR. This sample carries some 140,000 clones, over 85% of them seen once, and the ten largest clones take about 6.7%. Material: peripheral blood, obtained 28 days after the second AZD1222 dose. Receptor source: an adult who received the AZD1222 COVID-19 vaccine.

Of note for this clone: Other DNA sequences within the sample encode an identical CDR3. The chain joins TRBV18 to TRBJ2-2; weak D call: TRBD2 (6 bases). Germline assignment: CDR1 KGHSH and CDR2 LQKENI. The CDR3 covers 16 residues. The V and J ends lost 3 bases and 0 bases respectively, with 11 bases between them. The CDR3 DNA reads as TGTGCCAGCTCACCGCCCGGGGGAACGAACACCGGGGAGCTGTTTTTT. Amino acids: CASSPPGGTNTGELFF.

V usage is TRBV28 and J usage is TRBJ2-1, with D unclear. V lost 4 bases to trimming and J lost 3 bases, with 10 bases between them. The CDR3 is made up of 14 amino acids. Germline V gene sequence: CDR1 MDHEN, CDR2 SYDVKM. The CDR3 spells CASSYSIGYNEQFF. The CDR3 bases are TGTGCCAGCAGTTACTCAATCGGCTACAATGAGCAGTTCTTC.

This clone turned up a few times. The CDR3 protein is CASLRSTEAFF. CDR3 nucleotides: TGTGCCAGTTTGAGGAGCACTGAAGCTTTCTTT. This chain connects TRBV19 to TRBJ1-1; D is unclear. Trimming stripped 8 bases from V and 4 bases from J, with 8 bases between. This CDR3 contains 11 residues. CDR1 is LNHDA, CDR2 SQIVND, per germline (reference sequence).

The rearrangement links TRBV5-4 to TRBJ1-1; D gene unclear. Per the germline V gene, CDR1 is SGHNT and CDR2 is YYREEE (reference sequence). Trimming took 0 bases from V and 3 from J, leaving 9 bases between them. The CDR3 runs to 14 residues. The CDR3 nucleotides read TGTGCCAGCAGCTTGGGCATTTGGGACACTGAAGCTTTCTTT. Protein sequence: CASSLGIWDTEAFF.

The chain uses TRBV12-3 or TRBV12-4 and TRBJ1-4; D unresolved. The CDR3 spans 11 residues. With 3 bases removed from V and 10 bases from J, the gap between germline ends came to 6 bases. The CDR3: CASSLVGKLFF. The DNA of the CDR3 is TGTGCCAGCAGTTTGGTCGGAAAACTGTTTTTT.

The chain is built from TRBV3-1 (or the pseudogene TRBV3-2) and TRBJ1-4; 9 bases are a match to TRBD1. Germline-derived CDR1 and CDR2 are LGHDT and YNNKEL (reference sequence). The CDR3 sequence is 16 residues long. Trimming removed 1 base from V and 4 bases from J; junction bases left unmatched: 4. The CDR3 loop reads CASSQGDRVVNEKLFF. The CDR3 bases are TGTGCCAGCAGCCAAGGGGACAGGGTTGTTAATGAAAAACTGTTTTTT.

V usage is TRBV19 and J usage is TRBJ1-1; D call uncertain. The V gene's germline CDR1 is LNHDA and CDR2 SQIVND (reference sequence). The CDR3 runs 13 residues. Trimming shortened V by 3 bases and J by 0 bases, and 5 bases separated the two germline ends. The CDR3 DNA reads TGTGCCAGTAGTATTTGGTTGAACACTGAAGCTTTCTTT. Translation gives CASSIWLNTEAFF.

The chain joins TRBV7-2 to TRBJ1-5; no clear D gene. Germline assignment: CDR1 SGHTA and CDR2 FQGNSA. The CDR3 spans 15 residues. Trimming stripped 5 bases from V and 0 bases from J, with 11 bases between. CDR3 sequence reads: CASSPKADSNQPQHF. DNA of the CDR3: TGTGCCAGCAGCCCGAAGGCAGATAGCAATCAGCCCCAGCATTTT.

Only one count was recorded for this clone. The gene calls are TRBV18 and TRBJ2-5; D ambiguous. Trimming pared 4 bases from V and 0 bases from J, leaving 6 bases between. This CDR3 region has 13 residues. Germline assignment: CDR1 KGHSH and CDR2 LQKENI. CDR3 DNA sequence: TGTGCCAGCTCACTGGAATACCAAGAGACCCAGTACTTC. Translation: CASSLEYQETQYF.

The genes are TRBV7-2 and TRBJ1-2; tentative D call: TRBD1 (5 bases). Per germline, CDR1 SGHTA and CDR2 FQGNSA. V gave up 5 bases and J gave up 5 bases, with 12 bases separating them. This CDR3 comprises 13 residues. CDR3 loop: CASSQYRQYGYTF. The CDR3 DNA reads TGTGCCAGCAGCCAATACCGACAGTATGGCTACACCTTC.

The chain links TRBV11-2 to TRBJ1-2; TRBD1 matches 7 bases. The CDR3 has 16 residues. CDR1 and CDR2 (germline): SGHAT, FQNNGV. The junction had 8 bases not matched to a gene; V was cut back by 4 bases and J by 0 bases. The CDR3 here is CASSSYTGTANYGYTF. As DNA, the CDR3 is TGTGCCAGCAGCTCATATACCGGGACAGCTAACTATGGCTACACCTTC.

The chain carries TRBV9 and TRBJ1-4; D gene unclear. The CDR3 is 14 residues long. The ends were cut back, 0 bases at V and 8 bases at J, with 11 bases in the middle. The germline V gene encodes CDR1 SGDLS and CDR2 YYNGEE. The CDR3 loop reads CASSVEITPEKLFF. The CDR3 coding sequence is TGTGCCAGCAGCGTAGAGATCACCCCAGAAAAACTGTTTTTT.

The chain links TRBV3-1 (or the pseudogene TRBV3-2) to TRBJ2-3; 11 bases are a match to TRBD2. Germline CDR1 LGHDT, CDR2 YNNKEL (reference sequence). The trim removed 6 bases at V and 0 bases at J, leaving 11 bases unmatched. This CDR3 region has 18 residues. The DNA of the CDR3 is TGTGCCAGCAGTCGCGGTCCTAGCGGGGGGACTAGCACAGATACGCAGTATTTT. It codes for CASSRGPSGGTSTDTQYF.

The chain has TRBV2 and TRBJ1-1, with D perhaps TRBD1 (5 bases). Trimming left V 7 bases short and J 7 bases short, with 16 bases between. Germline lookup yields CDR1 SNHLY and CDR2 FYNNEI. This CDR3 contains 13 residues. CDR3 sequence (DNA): TGTGCCAGCACAGAGCAGGGAACAGGTGAAGCTTTCTTT. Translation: CASTEQGTGEAFF.

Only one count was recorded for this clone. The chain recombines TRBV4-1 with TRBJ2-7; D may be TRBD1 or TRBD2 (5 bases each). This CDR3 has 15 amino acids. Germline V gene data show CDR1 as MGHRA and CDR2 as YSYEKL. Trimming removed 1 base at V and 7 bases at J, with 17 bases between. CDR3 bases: TGCGCCAGCAGCCAAGTGAGGGGTCCTACGTGGGAGCAGTACTTC. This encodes CASSQVRGPTWEQYF.

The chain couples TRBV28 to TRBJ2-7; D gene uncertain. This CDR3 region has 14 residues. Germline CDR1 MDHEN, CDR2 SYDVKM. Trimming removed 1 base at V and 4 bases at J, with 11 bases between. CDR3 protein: CASSLSAAAYEQYF. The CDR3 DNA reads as TGTGCCAGCAGTTTATCTGCAGCAGCTTACGAGCAGTACTTC.

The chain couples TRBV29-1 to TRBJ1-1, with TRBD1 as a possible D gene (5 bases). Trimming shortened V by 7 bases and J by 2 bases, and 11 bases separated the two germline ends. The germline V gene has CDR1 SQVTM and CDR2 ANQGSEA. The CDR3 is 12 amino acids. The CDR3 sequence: CSGWRGNTEAFF. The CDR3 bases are TGCAGCGGGTGGAGGGGTAACACTGAAGCTTTCTTT.

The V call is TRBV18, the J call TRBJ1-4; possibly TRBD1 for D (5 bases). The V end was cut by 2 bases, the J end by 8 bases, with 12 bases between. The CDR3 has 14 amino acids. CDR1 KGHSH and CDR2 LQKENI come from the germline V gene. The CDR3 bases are TGTGCCAGCTCACCAGCAGGGCTTCAGGAAAAACTGTTTTTT. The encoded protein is CASSPAGLQEKLFF. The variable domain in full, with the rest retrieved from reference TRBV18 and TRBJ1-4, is NAGVMQNPRHLVRRRGQEARLRCSPMKGHSHVYWYRQLPEEGLKFMVYLQKENIIDESGMPKERFSAEFPKEGPSILRIQQVVRGDSAAYFCASSPAGLQEKLFFGSGTQLSVL.

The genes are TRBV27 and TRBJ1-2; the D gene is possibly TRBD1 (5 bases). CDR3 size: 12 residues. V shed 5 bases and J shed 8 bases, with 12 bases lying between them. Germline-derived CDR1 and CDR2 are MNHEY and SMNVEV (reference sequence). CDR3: CASSRDLRGYTF. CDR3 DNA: TGTGCCAGCAGTCGGGACCTTCGGGGCTACACCTTC.

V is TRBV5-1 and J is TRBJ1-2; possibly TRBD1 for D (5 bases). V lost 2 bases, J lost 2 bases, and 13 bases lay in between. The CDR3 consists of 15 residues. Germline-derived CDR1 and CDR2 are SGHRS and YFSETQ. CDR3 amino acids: CASSFQAGANYGYTF. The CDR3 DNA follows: TGCGCCAGCAGCTTCCAGGCCGGGGCCAACTATGGCTACACCTTC.

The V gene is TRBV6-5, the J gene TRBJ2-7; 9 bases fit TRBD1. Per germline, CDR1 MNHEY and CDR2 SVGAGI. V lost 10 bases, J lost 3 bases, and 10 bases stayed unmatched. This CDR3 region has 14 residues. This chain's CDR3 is CATGNRGHVYEQYF. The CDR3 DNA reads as TGTGCCACGGGAAACAGGGGGCATGTCTACGAGCAGTACTTC.

In DNA, the CDR3 is TGTGCCAGTAGTATGGACGGAAACTATGGCTACACCTTC. Translating it yields CASSMDGNYGYTF. The chain recombines TRBV19 with TRBJ1-2; the D is unclear. Looked up from germline, CDR1 is LNHDA and CDR2 is SQIVND (reference sequence). The CDR3 totals 13 residues. V lost 3 bases and J lost 2, with 7 bases in between.

In DNA form, the CDR3 reads TGTGCCTGGAGTGTACTCGGTAAGCCCCAGCATTTT. It codes for CAWSVLGKPQHF. The V call is TRBV30, the J call TRBJ1-5; no firm D call. CDR3 length equals 12 residues. The germline CDR1 and CDR2 sequences are GTSNPN and SVGIG (reference sequence). Trimming stripped 0 bases from V and 8 bases from J, with 8 bases between. The variable domain in full, with the rest retrieved from reference TRBV30 and TRBJ1-5, is SQTIHQWPATLVQPVGSPLSLECTVEGTSNPNLYWYRQAAGRGLQLLFYSVGIGQISSEVPQNLSASRPQDRQFILSSKKLLLSDSGFYLCAWSVLGKPQHFGDGTRLSIL.

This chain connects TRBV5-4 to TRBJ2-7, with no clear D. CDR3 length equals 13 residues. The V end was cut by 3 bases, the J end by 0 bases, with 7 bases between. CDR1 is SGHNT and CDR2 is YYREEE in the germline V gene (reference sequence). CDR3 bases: TGTGCCAGCAGCTCCCGACTCTCCTACGAGCAGTACTTC. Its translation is CASSSRLSYEQYF.

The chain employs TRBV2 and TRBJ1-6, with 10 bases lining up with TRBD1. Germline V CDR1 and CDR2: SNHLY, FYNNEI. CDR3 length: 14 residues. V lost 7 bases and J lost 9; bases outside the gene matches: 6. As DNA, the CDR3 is TGTGCCAGCACCGGGACAGGGGTTGTTTCACCCCTCCACTTT. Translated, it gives CASTGTGVVSPLHF.

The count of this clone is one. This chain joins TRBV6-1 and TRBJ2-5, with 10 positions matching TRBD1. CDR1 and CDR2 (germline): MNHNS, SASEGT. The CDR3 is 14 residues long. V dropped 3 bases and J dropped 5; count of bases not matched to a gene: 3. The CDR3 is CASSEGQGLETQYF. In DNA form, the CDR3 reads TGTGCCAGCAGTGAGGGACAGGGGCTCGAGACCCAGTACTTC.

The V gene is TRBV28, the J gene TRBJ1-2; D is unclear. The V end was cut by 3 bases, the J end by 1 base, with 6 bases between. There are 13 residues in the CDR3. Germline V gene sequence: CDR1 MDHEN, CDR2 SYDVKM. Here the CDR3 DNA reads TGTGCCAGCAGTTTGAAAGTTAACTATGGCTACACCTTC. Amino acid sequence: CASSLKVNYGYTF.